The clone carrying this T cell receptor beta chain has a handful of counts. The source of the sample is a study of CD8+ T cells in alopecia areata. Study at large: Administration of oral tofacitinib to treated patients was at 5 to 10 mg twice daily.

cDNA prepared by RNA extraction and subsequent reverse transcription served as the template for sequencing. The assay was immunoSEQ multiplex PCR, and TCRdb's table has in-frame clones only and misses some. This table has about 120,000 clones, more than 40% appearing once. The sequence came from a human donor with alopecia areata. The material was CD8+ T cells sorted from blood, obtained at week 0.

In DNA form, the CDR3 reads TGCAGCGTTGACGCGACAGAATCCTACGAGCAGTACTTC. It translates to CSVDATESYEQYF. This chain uses TRBV29-1 with TRBJ2-7; D perhaps matches TRBD1 (5 bases). Trimming cost V 3 bases and J 1 base, with 10 bases left between them. The CDR3 consists of 13 residues. The germline gives CDR1 SQVTM, CDR2 ANQGSEA.